This T cell receptor (beta chain) was profiled in a study of beta chain features in type 1 diabetes. Expressed TCRB transcripts got sequenced, as all isolated RNA was reverse transcribed. Naive, central memory and regulatory T cell samples came to a mean of around 3.5 million reads. Measured with immunoSEQ multiplex PCR; TCRdb has only the in-frame clones, and not every one. Of 150,000 or so clones listed, about 10% are singletons. The CDR3 is made up of 14 amino acids. CDR1 and CDR2 from the germline V gene are KGHSH and LQKENI. Trimming removed 0 bases from V and 7 bases from J; junction bases left unmatched: 5. This clone was picked up a small number of times.

Sample: central memory CD4+ T cells from blood. The V call is TRBV18, the J call TRBJ2-7, with 8 bases that match TRBD1. The receptor was isolated from a young man in good health. CDR3 protein: CASSPPWTGREQYF. The CDR3 DNA reads TGTGCCAGCTCACCACCTTGGACAGGGCGGGAGCAGTACTTC.